This passage covers 14 T cell receptor beta chains from one sample sequenced in a study of PD-1 blockade in classical Hodgkin lymphoma. The method was immunoSEQ multiplex PCR; TCRdb's version includes in-frame clones alone and lacks a portion of them. The sample holds about 21,000 clones; about two thirds are singletons and the top ten take around 6%. Every patient was affected by relapse after autologous stem cell transplantation, while exposure to brentuximab vedotin was not uniform. The sample in question was peripheral blood mononuclear cells (PBMCs), obtained at baseline. Source of these receptors: a human donor with classical Hodgkin lymphoma.

J is TRBJ2-7 and V is TRBV28; TRBD2 is a possible D gene (6 bases). The CDR3 has 15 amino acids. Germline V gene lookup returns CDR1 MDHEN and CDR2 SYDVKM. The V gene lost 1 base and the J gene lost 4 bases, with 14 bases spanning the gap. Here the CDR3 reads CASSLYREPSYEQYF. The CDR3 DNA reads as TGTGCCAGCAGTTTATACCGGGAGCCTTCTTACGAGCAGTACTTC.

The chain carries TRBV5-1 and TRBJ1-3; D call uncertain. The V end lost 4 bases, the J end lost 0 bases, and 2 bases lay between the germline ends. CDR3 size: 12 residues. Germline V gene sequence: CDR1 SGHRS, CDR2 YFSETQ. This CDR3 is CASSRSGNTIYF. The CDR3 coding sequence is TGCGCCAGCAGCCGCTCTGGAAACACCATATATTTT.

V is TRBV6-5 and J is TRBJ2-1; tentatively, D is TRBD2 (6 bases). The CDR3 runs 14 residues. Germline-derived CDR1 and CDR2 are MNHEY and SVGAGI. The germline V and J ends were trimmed by 7 bases and 9 bases, with 19 bases remaining between them. The CDR3 loop is CASTSPWGRREQFF. The CDR3 DNA reads as TGTGCCAGCACCTCCCCCTGGGGGAGGCGTGAGCAGTTCTTC.

To note about this clone: The junction departs from germline at one end; a sequencing error may be responsible. The gene calls are TRBV6-5 and TRBJ2-7; D might be TRBD1 (6 bases). The CDR3 covers 12 residues. Germline V gene sequence: CDR1 MNHEY, CDR2 SVGAGI. CDR3 region: CASSSLGDKEIF. The DNA for the CDR3 is TGTGCCAGCAGTTCCTTAGGGGACAAGGAGATCTTC.

This sequence joins TRBV5-6 and TRBJ2-7; 14 positions match TRBD2. J was trimmed by 3 bases and V by 3 bases; bases with no gene match: 5. The CDR3 spans 16 residues. Looked up from germline, CDR1 is SGHDT and CDR2 is YYEEEE. The CDR3 region is CASSSGLAGGLYEQYF. In DNA form, the CDR3 reads TGTGCCAGCAGCTCCGGACTAGCGGGGGGCCTCTACGAGCAGTACTTC.

This clone occurred a few times. The chain links TRBV28 to TRBJ2-7; 10 bases fit TRBD1. This CDR3 has 14 amino acids. Trimming at V came to 5 bases and at J to 5 bases, leaving 6 bases not matched to a gene. Germline-derived CDR1 and CDR2 are MDHEN and SYDVKM. The CDR3 bases are TGTGCCAGCAGTCCGACCGGGACAGGGGACGAGCAGTACTTC. Amino acid sequence: CASSPTGTGDEQYF.

This clone has more than one count but fewer than ten. V and J are TRBV6-6 and TRBJ2-1; D may be TRBD1 or TRBD2 (5 bases each). CDR1 and CDR2 (germline): MNHNY, SVGAGI (reference sequence). The V end was cut by 7 bases, the J end by 1 base, with 11 bases between. This CDR3 spans 14 amino acids. The CDR3 loop reads CASNPGRSYNEQFF. The CDR3 DNA sequence: TGTGCCAGCAATCCGGGACGGTCCTACAATGAGCAGTTCTTC.

J is TRBJ2-2 and V is TRBV7-2, with a weak D call TRBD2 (6 bases). Germline V CDR1 and CDR2: SGHTA, FQGNSA. V lost 0 bases to trimming and J lost 8 bases, with 19 bases between them. The length of the CDR3 is 17 residues. Here the CDR3 DNA reads TGTGCCAGCAGCTTAGCGCGGGGAAGCCCCAAGCCAGGGGAGCTGTTTTTT. It yields the protein CASSLARGSPKPGELFF. Full variable domain (rest looked up from reference TRBV7-2 and TRBJ2-2): GAGVSQSPSNKVTEKGKDVELRCDPISGHTALYWYRQSLGQGLEFLIYFQGNSAPDKSGLPSDRFSAERTGGSVSTLTIQRTQQEDSAVYLCASSLARGSPKPGELFFGEGSRLTVL.

V gene TRBV5-1 combines with J gene TRBJ2-3; tentatively, D is TRBD1 (5 bases). Per the germline V gene, CDR1 is SGHRS and CDR2 is YFSETQ. The CDR3 has 16 amino acids. V was cut by 0 bases and J by 2 bases, with 13 bases left in between. The CDR3 DNA follows: TGCGCCAGCAGCTTGGATCCAGGGTCCGCCACAGATACGCAGTATTTT. It codes for CASSLDPGSATDTQYF. The full variable domain, rest sourced from reference TRBV5-1 and TRBJ2-3, is KAGVTQTPRYLIKTRGQQVTLSCSPISGHRSVSWYQQTPGQGLQFLFEYFSETQRNKGNFPGRFSGRQFSNSRSEMNVSTLELGDSALYLCASSLDPGSATDTQYFGPGTRLTVL.

The chain is built from TRBV4-1 and TRBJ2-7; either TRBD1 or TRBD2 may supply D (5 bases each). The CDR3 spans 13 residues. Between the trimmed V and J ends, which lost 1 base and 7 bases, there was a span of 11 bases. Germline loops: CDR1 MGHRA, CDR2 YSYEKL. The CDR3: CASSQASGREQYF. The CDR3 DNA sequence: TGCGCCAGCAGCCAAGCCTCGGGGCGAGAGCAGTACTTC.

The V gene is TRBV27, the J gene TRBJ2-1, with 7 bases matching TRBD1. Germline V gene lookup returns CDR1 MNHEY and CDR2 SMNVEV (reference sequence). The J segment lost 6 bases and the V segment lost 5 bases, leaving 13 bases of the junction unmatched. The CDR3 runs to 16 residues. The CDR3 here is CASSATGTVRGNEQFF. The CDR3 DNA reads as TGTGCCAGCAGTGCTACCGGGACAGTGAGGGGCAATGAGCAGTTCTTC.

The rearrangement joins TRBV2 to TRBJ2-7, with 10 nucleotides matching TRBD1. This CDR3 is 15 amino acids long. V dropped 10 bases and J dropped 2; count of bases not matched to a gene: 11. The V gene's germline CDR1 is SNHLY and CDR2 FYNNEI. In nucleotides, the CDR3 is TGTGCCATCAAAAGGAGCGGGACAGGGGCCTACGAGCAGTACTTC. Translation: CAIKRSGTGAYEQYF.

This chain uses TRBV7-9 with TRBJ2-7; the match to TRBD1 covers 10 bases. Per germline, CDR1 SEHNR and CDR2 FQNEAQ (reference sequence). The CDR3 consists of 16 residues. Trimming took 0 bases from V and 3 from J; bases not matched to a gene: 5. The CDR3 DNA is TGTGCCAGCAGCTTAGCGTCGACAGGGGGCGGCTACGAGCAGTACTTC. Amino acid sequence: CASSLASTGGGYEQYF.

This rearrangement joins TRBV19 to TRBJ1-4, with 9 bases fitting TRBD1. With 7 bases clipped from V and 4 bases from J, the junction kept 4 bases outside the gene matches. Germline lookup yields CDR1 LNHDA and CDR2 SQIVND (reference sequence). This CDR3 contains 14 residues. The CDR3 sequence: CASTPDRGNEKLFF. The DNA for the CDR3 is TGTGCCAGTACCCCGGACAGGGGTAATGAAAAACTGTTTTTT.